This passage covers 13 T cell receptor beta chains from one sample sequenced in a study of OX40 agonist ivuxolimab in advanced cancers. Sequenced by immunoSEQ multiplex PCR; TCRdb stores in-frame clones only, minus some. The table shows 50,000 to 70,000 clones, with around 85% occurring only once. The material sequenced was CD4+ or CD8+ T cells sorted from blood, taken in a trial of the OX40 agonist ivuxolimab. The receptors here all came from an adult with an advanced solid tumor such as melanoma, head and neck, liver or kidney cancer.

The chain employs TRBV15 and TRBJ2-7; D ambiguous. Germline V gene lookup returns CDR1 LNHNV and CDR2 YYDKDF (reference sequence). V lost 11 bases to trimming and J lost 0 bases, with 14 bases between them. This CDR3 spans 13 amino acids. CDR3 sequence (DNA): TGTGCCTCTAGGGTCTCACACTCCTACGAGCAGTACTTC. This codes for CASRVSHSYEQYF.

This sequence joins TRBV5-1 and TRBJ2-7; no definite D call. V lost 0 bases to trimming and J lost 2 bases, with 6 bases between them. Germline V gene sequence: CDR1 SGHRS, CDR2 YFSETQ. This CDR3 contains 13 residues. CDR3 in amino acids: CASSLELAYEQYF. The CDR3, as DNA: TGCGCCAGCAGCTTGGAGCTGGCCTACGAGCAGTACTTC.

The chain uses TRBV11-3 and TRBJ2-1; D unclear. The CDR3 runs to 13 residues. The V gene's germline CDR1 is SGHNT and CDR2 YENEEA. Trimming took off 3 bases at V and 6 bases at J, with 9 bases between the two ends. The CDR3 nucleotides read TGTGCCAGCAGCTTCCTCGGTCTCAATGAGCAGTTCTTC. Its translation: CASSFLGLNEQFF.

V gene TRBV4-1 combines with J gene TRBJ1-6; no clear D gene. The ends were cut back, 0 bases at V and 7 bases at J, with 13 bases in the middle. Germline CDR1 MGHRA, CDR2 YSYEKL. The CDR3 spans 16 residues. CDR3 in amino acids: CASSQEGFVGNSPLHF. DNA of the CDR3: TGCGCCAGCAGCCAAGAGGGGTTTGTGGGAAATTCACCCCTCCACTTT.

The chain is built from TRBV19 and TRBJ2-2, with D hard to call. Germline CDR1 reads LNHDA; CDR2 reads SQIVND (reference sequence). CDR3 size: 14 residues. V lost 6 bases and J lost 1, with 9 bases in between. CDR3 in DNA: TGTGCCAGTAGGGGTCGACGGAACACCGGGGAGCTGTTTTTT. Translated: CASRGRRNTGELFF. Full variable domain (remainder filled in from reference TRBV19 and TRBJ2-2): DGGITQSPKYLFRKEGQNVTLSCEQNLNHDAMYWYRQDPGQGLRLIYYSQIVNDFQKGDIAEGYSVSREKKESFPLTVTSAQKNPTAFYLCASRGRRNTGELFFGEGSRLTVL.

CDR3 protein: CASRDEVGLRETQYF. In nucleotides, the CDR3 is TGTGCCAGCAGGGACGAGGTGGGGTTACGAGAGACCCAGTACTTC. V usage is TRBV25-1 and J usage is TRBJ2-5, with D uncertain. Germline CDR1 reads MGHDK; CDR2 reads SYGVNS. The CDR3 sequence is 15 residues long. V lost 6 bases and J lost 4, with 18 bases in between.

V usage is TRBV10-3 and J usage is TRBJ2-3; a possible D gene is TRBD1 (5 bases). The CDR3 is 14 amino acids. CDR1 and CDR2 (germline): ENHRY, SYGVKD. V lost 2 bases, J lost 7 bases, and 13 bases lay in between. The CDR3 sequence is CAISEPRQIYTQYF. The CDR3 nucleotides read TGTGCCATCAGTGAGCCGCGACAGATTTATACGCAGTATTTT.

The chain is built from TRBV7-9 and TRBJ2-7; D is uncertain. In germline, CDR1 is SEHNR, CDR2 FQNEAQ (reference sequence). This CDR3 is built from 12 residues. V was trimmed by 6 bases and J by 5 bases, leaving 11 bases between them. The CDR3 DNA reads as TGTGCCAGCAGTACACAGTGGGACGAGCAGTACTTC. Translating gives CASSTQWDEQYF. Filled out from reference TRBV7-9 and TRBJ2-7, the complete variable domain reads DTGVSQNPRHKITKRGQNVTFRCDPISEHNRLYWYRQTLGQGPEFLTYFQNEAQLEKSRLLSDRFSAERPKGSFSTLEIQRTEQGDSAMYLCASSTQWDEQYFGPGTRLTVT.

The chain combines TRBV5-6 with TRBJ2-7; TRBD1 might be the D (6 bases). The CDR3 runs to 14 residues. V lost 1 base, J lost 5 bases, and 13 bases lay in between. Germline values: CDR1 SGHDT, CDR2 YYEEEE. CDR3 protein: CASSLSQGFHEQYF. For the CDR3, the DNA is TGTGCCAGCAGCTTGAGTCAGGGGTTCCACGAGCAGTACTTC.

The V gene is TRBV6-5, the J gene TRBJ1-5; D is perhaps TRBD1 (5 bases). The CDR3 has 13 residues. CDR1 is MNHEY and CDR2 is SVGAGI in the germline V gene. Trimming took off 10 bases at V and 4 bases at J, with 14 bases between the two ends. CDR3 in DNA: TGTGCCAACCTCAGGAAGGGGAATCAGCCCCAGCATTTT. As protein: CANLRKGNQPQHF.

The rearrangement uses TRBV2 and TRBJ2-7; 8 nucleotides line up with TRBD2. With 9 bases clipped from V and 6 bases from J, the junction kept 10 bases outside the gene matches. Germline V gives CDR1 SNHLY, CDR2 FYNNEI. The CDR3 has 13 residues. CDR3 DNA sequence: TGTGCCAGAAAGCCCCCGGGGGGGGGCGAGCAGTACTTC. Translation gives CARKPPGGGEQYF.

The chain uses TRBV5-1 and TRBJ1-4; no reliable D call. Trimming cost V 0 bases and J 5 bases, with 11 bases left between them. Germline V CDR1 and CDR2: SGHRS, YFSETQ. This CDR3 comprises 15 residues. DNA for the CDR3: TGCGCCAGCAGCTTGGGGGCCATTTCCAATGAAAAACTGTTTTTT. Translated, it gives CASSLGAISNEKLFF.

The V call is TRBV19, the J call TRBJ2-5; 10 bases map to TRBD2. This CDR3 spans 15 amino acids. Germline CDR1 is LNHDA and CDR2 is SQIVND (reference sequence). With V trimmed by 3 bases and J by 4 bases, 5 bases remained unmatched. The CDR3 DNA is TGTGCCAGTAGTATCAATTTAGCGGGAGGAGAGACCCAGTACTTC. This codes for CASSINLAGGETQYF.